The rows below give T cell receptor beta chains drawn from one sample of a study of PD-1 blockade in classical Hodgkin lymphoma. Repertoires were generated with immunoSEQ multiplex PCR, while TCRdb's copy carries only in-frame clones and drops some. The top ten hold 6% to 8% of the sample, which has 35,000 to 45,000 clones, roughly 88% seen once. The source material was peripheral blood mononuclear cells (PBMCs), sampled before the second cycle of nivolumab. The source is a human donor with classical Hodgkin lymphoma. CDR3s include the opening cysteine and the closing phenylalanine or tryptophan. A D gene is named only where the DNA matches it firmly. Rows give clone size only sometimes, using once, few, many, or a class for an expanded clone.

D: -
J: TRBJ1-1
size: few
V: TRBV29-1
DNA: TGCAGCGTTGCGAGGGACACTGAAGCTTTCTTT
CDR3: CSVARDTEAFF

D: TRBD1
J: TRBJ1-1
size: -
V: TRBV5-4
DNA: TGTGCCAGCAGCTTGACAGGGGGCGTCACTGAAGCTTTCTTT
CDR3: CASSLTGGVTEAFF

D: -
J: TRBJ2-6
size: -
V: TRBV6-1
DNA: TGTGCCAGCAGTGAAGACCCTTCTGGGGCCAACGTCCTGACTTTC
CDR3: CASSEDPSGANVLTF

D: -
J: TRBJ1-2
size: -
V: TRBV2
DNA: TGTGCCAGCAGTGGGATAGTATACGGCTACACCTTC
CDR3: CASSGIVYGYTF

D: -
J: TRBJ2-7
size: -
V: TRBV11-2
DNA: TGTGCCAGCAGCTTACTCGCGACGGATAGCTCCTACGAGCAGTACTTC
CDR3: CASSLLATDSSYEQYF

D: -
J: TRBJ1-5
size: -
V: TRBV2
DNA: TGTGCCAGCAGGAGACAGGTTTCTATAGATCAGCCCCAGCATTTT
CDR3: CASRRQVSIDQPQHF

D: -
J: TRBJ2-6
size: -
V: TRBV2
DNA: TGTGCCAGCAGTTTGGTTCGGGCCAACGTCCTGACTTTC
CDR3: CASSLVRANVLTF

D: -
J: TRBJ2-5
size: few
V: TRBV11-2
DNA: TGTGCCAGCAGCCCCTCTTCCGCGACAGCTAAAGAGACCCAGTACTTC
CDR3: CASSPSSATAKETQYF

D: -
J: TRBJ1-2
size: -
V: TRBV6-1
DNA: TGTGCCAGCAGTGAGGGGATCCTTGGGGGGGACTATGGCTACACCTTC
CDR3: CASSEGILGGDYGYTF

D: -
J: TRBJ2-7
size: -
V: TRBV6-5
DNA: TGTGCCAGCGCACAGGGTCCCTCCTACGAGCAGTACTTC
CDR3: CASAQGPSYEQYF

D: TRBD2
J: TRBJ2-1
size: -
V: TRBV10-1
DNA: TGCGCCAGCAGTGCCGGGACTACCTACAATGAGCAGTTCTTC
CDR3: CASSAGTTYNEQFF

D: -
J: TRBJ2-7
size: -
V: TRBV6-9
DNA: TGTGCCAGCAGTTACGAGGGTGGGTACGAGCAGTACTTC
CDR3: CASSYEGGYEQYF

D: -
J: TRBJ2-3
size: -
V: TRBV9
DNA: TGTGCCAGCAGCGTAAACCACCCACGACGCCCAGATACGCAGTATTTT
CDR3: CASSVNHPRRPDTQYF

D: TRBD1
J: TRBJ1-4
size: -
V: TRBV7-8
DNA: TGTGCCAGCAGCTTAGCCCGGGACAGTCGGTATGAAAAACTGTTTTTT
CDR3: CASSLARDSRYEKLFF

D: TRBD2
J: TRBJ2-7
size: once
V: TRBV28
DNA: TGTGCCAGCAGATCGCCGGGACTAGCGGGGACAGGGGCCTACGAGCAGTACTTC
CDR3: CASRSPGLAGTGAYEQYF

D: -
J: TRBJ1-1
size: -
V: TRBV7-9
DNA: TGTGCCAGCAGACCATTCGACGGGGGGATCACTGAAGCTTTCTTT
CDR3: CASRPFDGGITEAFF

D: -
J: TRBJ1-2
size: -
V: TRBV13
DNA: TGTGCCAGCAGCTTAGCGTTTGGCTACACCTTC
CDR3: CASSLAFGYTF

D: TRBD1
J: TRBJ1-2
size: once
V: TRBV6-4
DNA: TGTGCCAGGGGGACAGGGGGCGAAGGCTACACCTTC
CDR3: CARGTGGEGYTF

D: TRBD2
J: TRBJ2-7
size: -
V: TRBV2
DNA: TGTGCCAGCAGCGAAGGGGAGGGGACCGTGGAGTACTTC
CDR3: CASSEGEGTVEYF

D: -
J: TRBJ1-5
size: -
V: TRBV28
DNA: TGTGCCAGCAGTGAAGAATGGGGAAATCAGCCCCAGCATTTT
CDR3: CASSEEWGNQPQHF

D: -
J: TRBJ1-1
size: -
V: TRBV28
DNA: TGTGCCAGCAGTTTATGGACACTTGGAACTGTTGAAGCTTTCTTT
CDR3: CASSLWTLGTVEAFF

D: TRBD1
J: TRBJ2-2
size: -
V: TRBV28
DNA: TGTGCCAGCAGTTCCGCCCAGGGGACAGTAGGGGAGCTGTTTTTT
CDR3: CASSSAQGTVGELFF

D: -
J: TRBJ2-3
size: -
V: TRBV19
DNA: TGTGCCAGTAGCCAAATAGACAGTACGACAGATACGCAGTATTTT
CDR3: CASSQIDSTTDTQYF

D: -
J: TRBJ2-1
size: once
V: TRBV10-3
DNA: TGTGCCATCAGTGGTTTTGCCGGGACCGTCCTCTCCTACAATGAGCAGTTCTTC
CDR3: CAISGFAGTVLSYNEQFF

D: TRBD2
J: TRBJ2-7
size: -
V: TRBV4-2
DNA: TGTGCCAGCAGCCAAGATGTGGCGGGAGACGGTTCGGGCGAGCAGTACTTC
CDR3: CASSQDVAGDGSGEQYF

D: TRBD1
J: TRBJ2-7
size: medium-sized
V: TRBV6-5
DNA: TGTGCCAGCAGTTACACGGACAGGGGAATCTACGAGCAGTACTTC
CDR3: CASSYTDRGIYEQYF

D: -
J: TRBJ2-2
size: -
V: TRBV7-9
DNA: TGTGCCAGCAGCTTAGTTGGCGTCCCGGCGGGGAACACCGGGGAGCTGTTTTTT
CDR3: CASSLVGVPAGNTGELFF

D: -
J: TRBJ1-4
size: -
V: TRBV6-6
DNA: TGTGCCAGCAGCTCCGGGACAAGGAATGAAAAACTGTTTTTT
CDR3: CASSSGTRNEKLFF